The rows below give T cell receptor beta chains drawn from one sample of a study of quantifying T cell responses using KT2 cells. TCRdb re-analysed the UMI-ligation and nested PCR reads in MiXCR, keeping a single row per CDR3 protein. The sample consists of tens of thousands of distinct CDR3 sequences, about 7.1% of them appearing once. The sequenced sample was PBMCs spiked with cells of the T cell clone KT2. The receptor set was obtained from a human donor. CDR3s include the opening cysteine and the closing phenylalanine or tryptophan. A D gene is named only where the DNA matches it firmly. The size entry is marked missing in some rows and otherwise reads once, few, many or a size class.

d_call | j_call | v_call | clone_size | cdr3_aa | cdr3_nt
TRBD2 | TRBJ2-5 | TRBV6-5 | many | CASSYSRLAGDPYQETQYF | TGTGCCAGCAGTTACTCGAGACTAGCGGGAGATCCTTACCAAGAGACCCAGTACTTC
- | TRBJ2-3 | TRBV9 | - | CASSADVHLIDTQYF | TGTGCCAGCAGCGCCGACGTTCACCTCATAGATACGCAGTATTTT
- | TRBJ2-3 | TRBV19 | few | CASSRGGTTDTQYF | TGTGCCAGTAGTCGAGGGGGAACCACAGATACGCAGTATTTT
- | TRBJ1-1 | TRBV7-9 | many | CASSQGWDSHTEAFF | TGTGCCAGCAGCCAAGGCTGGGACTCCCACACTGAAGCTTTCTTT
TRBD2 | TRBJ2-7 | TRBV12-3/TRBV12-4 | many | CASSQAGGIWEQYF | TGTGCCAGCAGTCAGGCGGGGGGAATTTGGGAGCAGTACTTC
TRBD1 | TRBJ1-5 | TRBV2 | many | CASNGRDRLTQPQHF | TGTGCCAGCAACGGCCGGGACAGATTAACTCAGCCCCAGCATTTT
TRBD1 | TRBJ2-7 | TRBV4-1 | many | CASSGRDRDYEQYF | TGCGCCAGCAGCGGACGGGACAGGGACTACGAGCAGTACTTC
TRBD2 | TRBJ2-3 | TRBV4-1 | - | CASSQGPAGRDDTQYF | TGCGCCAGCAGCCAAGGTCCAGCGGGAAGGGATGATACGCAGTATTTT
TRBD2 | TRBJ2-1 | TRBV5-4 | - | CASSLAGGNEQFF | TGTGCCAGCAGCTTAGCGGGGGGCAATGAGCAGTTCTTC
TRBD1 | TRBJ1-1 | TRBV30 | many | CASKTGFEAFF | TGTGCCTCAAAGACAGGGTTCGAAGCTTTCTTT
TRBD1 | TRBJ2-4 | TRBV7-9 | - | CASSYSPGQGKNIQYF | TGTGCCAGCAGCTACTCACCGGGACAGGGCAAAAACATTCAGTACTTC
- | TRBJ2-3 | TRBV29-1 | many | CSVAIGAGTDTQYF | TGCAGCGTTGCGATAGGGGCTGGTACAGATACGCAGTATTTT
TRBD1 | TRBJ2-7 | TRBV13 | many | CASSSGQLTYEQYF | TGTGCCAGCAGCTCGGGACAGCTAACCTACGAGCAGTACTTC
TRBD2 | TRBJ2-5 | TRBV11-3 | many | CASSLGGQQETQYF | TGTGCCAGCAGCCTGGGAGGGCAGCAAGAGACCCAGTACTTC
- | TRBJ1-5 | TRBV6-1 | many | CASERGKSNQPQHF | TGTGCCAGCGAGAGGGGCAAAAGCAATCAGCCCCAGCATTTT
- | TRBJ1-1 | TRBV30 | many | CAWSREFSGRGSTEAFF | TGTGCCTGGAGTCGAGAATTTTCAGGCAGGGGATCGACTGAAGCTTTCTTT
- | TRBJ2-1 | TRBV6-1 | many | CASSEARAGSYNEQFF | TGTGCCAGCAGTGAAGCGCGTGCAGGGTCCTACAATGAGCAGTTCTTC
- | TRBJ1-5 | TRBV7-2 | many | CASSLVLGGAGNQPQHF | TGTGCCAGCAGCTTAGTCCTTGGGGGGGCTGGCAATCAGCCCCAGCATTTT
TRBD1 | TRBJ1-2 | TRBV7-2 | many | CASRGQGFGYTF | TGTGCCAGCAGGGGACAGGGGTTTGGCTACACCTTC
TRBD2 | TRBJ2-1 | TRBV2 | many | CASSEWTSGEQFF | TGTGCCAGCAGTGAATGGACTAGCGGTGAGCAGTTCTTC
TRBD1 | TRBJ1-5 | TRBV20-1 | many | CSAPTGGTNQPQHF | TGCAGTGCCCCGACAGGGGGGACAAATCAGCCCCAGCATTTT
TRBD2 | TRBJ2-7 | TRBV7-9 | many | CASSSTGTSGKGSYEQYF | TGTGCCAGCAGCTCTACCGGGACTAGCGGGAAAGGGTCCTACGAGCAGTACTTC
- | TRBJ1-2 | TRBV15 | many | CATSTESYGYTF | TGTGCCACCAGCACCGAGTCCTATGGCTACACCTTC
- | TRBJ2-3 | TRBV29-1 | - | CSVYLSSPRDGGEITDTQYF | TGCAGCGTTTATCTGTCCTCCCCTCGAGACGGCGGGGAGATCACAGATACGCAGTATTTT
- | TRBJ2-3 | TRBV6-2/TRBV6-3 | many | CASSSPETRESDQPLDTQYF | TGTGCCAGCAGTTCCCCCGAGACTCGCGAATCGGACCAGCCCTTGGATACGCAGTATTTT
- | TRBJ2-2 | TRBV19 | - | CASRSTGSSGELFF | TGTGCCAGTAGATCAACAGGGAGTTCCGGGGAGCTGTTTTTT
TRBD1 | TRBJ2-3 | TRBV6-5 | many | CASSYTRDRSTDTQYF | TGTGCCAGCAGTTACACCCGGGACAGGAGCACAGATACGCAGTATTTT
TRBD1 | TRBJ2-2 | TRBV5-1 | many | CASSPQGVLATGELFF | TGCGCCAGCAGCCCGCAGGGGGTCCTAGCCACCGGGGAGCTGTTTTTT
- | TRBJ2-7 | TRBV10-1 | many | CASSESTVSEQYF | TGCGCCAGCAGTGAGTCGACAGTGTCCGAGCAGTACTTC
TRBD1 | TRBJ1-1 | TRBV28 | - | CASSLTGFPTEAFF | TGTGCCAGCAGCCTGACAGGGTTCCCAACTGAAGCTTTCTTT
- | TRBJ2-6 | TRBV3-1 | many | CASSRQVSGANVLTF | TGTGCCAGCAGCCGACAGGTCTCTGGGGCCAACGTCCTGACTTTC
TRBD2 | TRBJ2-7 | TRBV20-1 | many | CSANFGTSGRLSYEQYF | TGCAGTGCTAATTTCGGGACTAGCGGGAGGCTCTCCTACGAGCAGTACTTC
- | TRBJ2-7 | TRBV9 | - | CASSAGWGSYEQYF | TGTGCCAGCAGCGCTGGGTGGGGGTCCTACGAGCAGTACTTC
TRBD1 | TRBJ2-7 | TRBV7-9 | - | CASSLTTGGSEQYF | TGTGCCAGCAGTCTTACGACAGGGGGCTCCGAGCAGTACTTC
TRBD2 | TRBJ2-1 | TRBV2 | few | CASRESGLAGRFF | TGTGCCAGCAGGGAATCGGGACTAGCGGGAAGGTTCTTC
- | TRBJ2-2 | TRBV27 | - | CANRGGGTGELFF | TGTGCTAACCGGGGAGGTGGGACCGGGGAGCTGTTTTTT
- | TRBJ2-7 | TRBV5-1 | many | CASSLAGNEQYF | TGCGCCAGCAGCTTGGCCGGAAATGAGCAGTACTTC
TRBD2 | TRBJ2-1 | TRBV11-1 | - | CASSPGRDPWGVTYNEQFF | TGTGCCAGCAGCCCCGGGAGGGACCCGTGGGGGGTCACTTACAATGAGCAGTTCTTC
- | TRBJ1-1 | TRBV20-1 | many | CSADTGVGTEAFF | TGCAGTGCCGATACTGGGGTAGGGACTGAAGCTTTCTTT
TRBD1 | TRBJ2-1 | TRBV7-2 | many | CASSPRTGRNEQFF | TGTGCCAGCAGCCCTCGGACAGGGAGAAATGAGCAGTTCTTC
TRBD1 | TRBJ2-5 | TRBV20-1 | many | CSAPGTGRSETQYF | TGCAGTGCGCCCGGGACAGGGAGATCAGAGACCCAGTACTTC
TRBD1 | TRBJ2-7 | TRBV25-1 | - | CASSGRTGGPYEQYF | TGTGCCAGCAGTGGAAGGACAGGGGGGCCCTACGAGCAGTACTTC
- | TRBJ2-4 | TRBV10-3 | - | CAISEGRQVDQYF | TGTGCCATCAGTGAGGGTCGACAGGTAGACCAGTACTTC
- | TRBJ2-7 | TRBV10-3 | - | CAISRGSYEQYF | TGTGCCATCAGCCGCGGCTCCTACGAGCAGTACTTC
TRBD1 | TRBJ1-5 | TRBV27 | many | CASRVGGRSNQPQHF | TGTGCCAGCAGGGTAGGGGGCCGGAGCAATCAGCCCCAGCATTTT
- | TRBJ2-7 | TRBV6-5 | many | CASSLWAGLTYEQYF | TGTGCCAGCAGTTTGTGGGCAGGGCTAACCTACGAGCAGTACTTC
- | TRBJ2-2 | TRBV7-9 | many | CASSLKAVTGELFF | TGTGCCAGCAGCTTAAAGGCGGTAACCGGGGAGCTGTTTTTT
- | TRBJ2-2 | TRBV4-3 | - | CASSQVTGGNTGELFF | TGCGCCAGCAGCCAAGTCACCGGGGGCAACACCGGGGAGCTGTTTTTT
TRBD2 | TRBJ2-5 | TRBV7-9 | - | CASSPNRLAGGKETQYF | TGTGCCAGCAGCCCAAACCGACTAGCGGGAGGGAAAGAGACCCAGTACTTC
- | TRBJ2-3 | TRBV20-1 | - | CSAGPGEGTDTQYF | TGCAGTGCTGGTCCGGGGGAAGGGACAGATACGCAGTATTTT
TRBD1 | TRBJ1-5 | TRBV19 | - | CASSTPGQGTEPQHF | TGTGCCAGTAGTACGCCGGGACAGGGGACTGAGCCCCAGCATTTT
- | TRBJ2-3 | TRBV20-1 | many | CSATTGNPDTQYF | TGCAGTGCTACAACAGGGAATCCAGATACGCAGTATTTT
- | TRBJ2-7 | TRBV11-1 | - | CASSLAQGSEQYF | TGTGCCAGCAGCTTAGCTCAGGGATCCGAGCAGTACTTC
- | TRBJ2-7 | TRBV6-2/TRBV6-3 | many | CASSYPPYEQYF | TGTGCCAGCAGTTACCCACCCTACGAGCAGTACTTC
- | TRBJ2-3 | TRBV5-4 | many | CASSDGPHTDTQYF | TGTGCCAGCAGCGACGGGCCACACACAGATACGCAGTATTTT
- | TRBJ1-2 | TRBV27 | many | CASSLSWGGEIGGYTF | TGTGCCAGCAGTTTATCATGGGGGGGCGAAATTGGTGGCTACACCTTC
- | TRBJ2-3 | TRBV18 | many | CASLTRTDTQYF | TGTGCCAGCCTTACCCGCACAGATACGCAGTATTTT
- | TRBJ1-1 | TRBV14 | many | CASSLPGLNTEAFF | TGTGCCAGCAGCCTTCCGGGGTTGAACACTGAAGCTTTCTTT
- | TRBJ2-6 | TRBV9 | few | CASSVGGIGANVLTF | TGTGCCAGCAGCGTAGGTGGCATTGGGGCCAACGTCCTGACTTTC